A selection of T cell receptor beta chains follows, all from one sample in a study of T-cell memory formation after mild COVID-19. TCRdb re-analysed the 5' RACE reads in MiXCR, keeping a single row per CDR3 protein. In the table there are 300,000 to 400,000 distinct CDR3 sequences, approximately 15% of which are singletons. Sequencing was performed on PBMCs or a T cell subset sorted from them (not recorded which). All receptors derive from a man aged 18 to 29 who had mild COVID-19 (a few samples of this study predate the infection). Cell type and time point are not known. CDR3s include the opening cysteine and the closing phenylalanine or tryptophan. The order of the fields is D gene, V gene, clone size, J gene, CDR3 protein, CDR3 DNA. A D gene is named only where the DNA matches it firmly. The size entry is marked missing in some rows and otherwise reads once, few, many or a size class.

D: .
V: TRBV20-1
size: .
J: TRBJ2-5
CDR3: CSARDPLPETQYF
DNA: TGCAGTGCTAGAGATCCACTCCCAGAGACCCAGTACTTC

D: .
V: TRBV4-1
size: .
J: TRBJ2-2
CDR3: CASSWAGDTGELFF
DNA: TGCGCCAGCAGCTGGGCCGGGGACACCGGGGAGCTGTTTTTT

D: .
V: TRBV7-2
size: few
J: TRBJ2-7
CDR3: CASSPTGYEQYF
DNA: TGTGCCAGCAGCCCGACGGGATACGAGCAGTACTTC

D: TRBD2
V: TRBV7-2
size: .
J: TRBJ2-2
CDR3: CASSPAGVGGELFF
DNA: TGTGCCAGCAGCCCCGCGGGGGTCGGAGGGGAGCTGTTTTTT

D: .
V: TRBV5-6
size: few
J: TRBJ1-6
CDR3: CASSLPPSSLHF
DNA: TGTGCCAGCAGCTTGCCGCCCTCGAGCCTCCACTTT

D: .
V: TRBV7-2
size: .
J: TRBJ2-5
CDR3: CASSFGTALETQYF
DNA: TGTGCCAGCAGCTTTGGCACCGCTTTGGAGACCCAGTACTTC

D: .
V: TRBV7-8
size: .
J: TRBJ2-3
CDR3: CASSFALTDTQYF
DNA: TGTGCCAGCAGCTTTGCCCTCACAGATACGCAGTATTTT

D: TRBD2
V: TRBV24-1
size: few
J: TRBJ2-1
CDR3: CATSGGTSGGNNEQFF
DNA: TGTGCCACCAGTGGGGGGACTAGCGGGGGCAACAATGAGCAGTTCTTC

D: .
V: TRBV20-1
size: few
J: TRBJ2-5
CDR3: CSGLWGTETQYF
DNA: TGCAGTGGTCTGTGGGGAACGGAGACCCAGTACTTC

D: .
V: TRBV29-1
size: few
J: TRBJ2-1
CDR3: CSARPGSNEQFF
DNA: TGCAGCGCCCGCCCAGGGAGCAATGAGCAGTTCTTC

D: TRBD1
V: TRBV5-5
size: .
J: TRBJ2-5
CDR3: CASSYPGTADLETQYF
DNA: TGTGCCAGCAGCTACCCCGGGACAGCCGATCTCGAGACCCAGTACTTC

D: .
V: TRBV4-3
size: .
J: TRBJ2-6
CDR3: CASGQHLSGANVLTF
DNA: TGCGCCAGTGGACAGCATCTCTCTGGGGCCAACGTCCTGACTTTC

D: .
V: TRBV5-1
size: few
J: TRBJ2-1
CDR3: CASSPGSSYNEQFF
DNA: TGCGCCAGCAGCCCAGGGAGCTCCTACAATGAGCAGTTCTTC

D: .
V: TRBV4-2
size: .
J: TRBJ1-4
CDR3: CASSQDGQENEKLFF
DNA: TGTGCCAGCAGCCAAGATGGGCAGGAGAATGAAAAACTGTTTTTT

D: .
V: TRBV10-3
size: .
J: TRBJ2-7
CDR3: CAISEARGEQYF
DNA: TGTGCCATCAGTGAGGCCAGGGGCGAGCAGTACTTC

D: .
V: TRBV6-5
size: .
J: TRBJ2-6
CDR3: CASTPFATSGANVLTF
DNA: TGTGCCAGCACCCCCTTTGCAACCTCTGGGGCCAACGTCCTGACTTTC

D: TRBD2
V: TRBV5-1
size: many
J: TRBJ2-3
CDR3: CASSFQRGLDTQYF
DNA: TGCGCCAGCAGCTTCCAGCGGGGGCTGGATACGCAGTATTTT

D: .
V: TRBV9
size: few
J: TRBJ1-4
CDR3: CASTRGGTTNEKLFF
DNA: TGTGCCAGCACCCGCGGGGGGACAACTAATGAAAAACTGTTTTTT

D: .
V: TRBV7-2
size: .
J: TRBJ1-1
CDR3: CASSLWKGEYTEAFF
DNA: TGTGCCAGCAGCCTATGGAAGGGCGAGTATACTGAAGCTTTCTTT

D: .
V: TRBV6-5
size: .
J: TRBJ1-5
CDR3: CASRLTWGQPQHF
DNA: TGTGCCAGCAGACTTACCTGGGGTCAGCCCCAGCATTTT

D: .
V: TRBV7-3
size: .
J: TRBJ2-2
CDR3: CASSYHKAGELFF
DNA: TGTGCCAGCAGCTACCATAAGGCCGGGGAGCTGTTTTTT

D: .
V: TRBV5-1
size: many
J: TRBJ2-2
CDR3: CASSQPGLGELFF
DNA: TGCGCCAGCAGCCAACCAGGGTTAGGGGAGCTGTTTTTT

D: TRBD2
V: TRBV5-1
size: .
J: TRBJ2-3
CDR3: CASSPGVAGADTQYF
DNA: TGCGCCAGCAGCCCAGGGGTAGCGGGGGCAGATACGCAGTATTTT

D: .
V: TRBV4-1
size: few
J: TRBJ2-2
CDR3: CASSPGPHNTGELFF
DNA: TGCGCCAGCAGCCCCGGACCGCATAACACCGGGGAGCTGTTTTTT

D: .
V: TRBV4-3
size: .
J: TRBJ1-4
CDR3: CASSHDSGKLFF
DNA: TGCGCCAGCAGCCATGATTCAGGGAAACTGTTTTTT

D: TRBD2
V: TRBV9
size: .
J: TRBJ2-2
CDR3: CASSVGGSGGARGELFF
DNA: TGTGCCAGCAGCGTAGGAGGAAGCGGGGGGGCTCGCGGGGAGCTGTTTTTT

D: TRBD1
V: TRBV5-4
size: few
J: TRBJ2-5
CDR3: CASSSGQGAKETQYF
DNA: TGTGCCAGCAGCTCAGGACAGGGGGCGAAAGAGACCCAGTACTTC

D: TRBD2
V: TRBV5-1
size: few
J: TRBJ2-5
CDR3: CASSSPLAGGQETQYF
DNA: TGCGCCAGCAGCTCACCCCTAGCGGGGGGCCAAGAGACCCAGTACTTC

D: .
V: TRBV6-4
size: .
J: TRBJ1-2
CDR3: CASSWTRYYGYTF
DNA: TGTGCCAGCAGCTGGACAAGGTATTATGGCTACACCTTC

D: .
V: TRBV20-1
size: few
J: TRBJ2-3
CDR3: CSARVSGSRTDTQYF
DNA: TGCAGTGCTAGAGTTTCCGGGAGCAGGACAGATACGCAGTATTTT

D: .
V: TRBV7-9
size: many
J: TRBJ2-5
CDR3: CASSSTELKYF
DNA: TGTGCCAGCAGCTCTACAGAGCTGAAGTACTTC

D: TRBD2
V: TRBV9
size: many
J: TRBJ2-3
CDR3: CASSSGLDPTDTQYF
DNA: TGTGCCAGCAGCTCGGGACTAGACCCCACAGATACGCAGTATTTT

D: TRBD1
V: TRBV18
size: many
J: TRBJ1-4
CDR3: CASSPARDRFNGKLFF
DNA: TGTGCCAGCTCGCCAGCCCGGGACAGGTTTAATGGAAAACTGTTTTTT

D: .
V: TRBV5-5
size: .
J: TRBJ2-1
CDR3: CASVGPPYNEQFF
DNA: TGTGCCAGCGTGGGACCGCCCTACAATGAGCAGTTCTTC

D: .
V: TRBV7-9
size: .
J: TRBJ1-2
CDR3: CASSLGLALDYGYTF
DNA: TGTGCCAGCAGCTTAGGCTTGGCCTTGGACTATGGCTACACCTTC

D: .
V: TRBV7-2
size: few
J: TRBJ2-3
CDR3: CASSLQSGATDTQYF
DNA: TGTGCCAGCAGCTTACAATCGGGGGCTACAGATACGCAGTATTTT

D: .
V: TRBV7-2
size: few
J: TRBJ1-2
CDR3: CASSLALLGYTF
DNA: TGTGCCAGCAGCTTAGCGCTTCTCGGCTACACCTTC

D: TRBD2
V: TRBV5-1
size: .
J: TRBJ2-7
CDR3: CASSLTGTSKDEQYF
DNA: TGCGCCAGCAGCCTCACCGGGACTAGCAAGGACGAGCAGTACTTC

D: .
V: TRBV9
size: few
J: TRBJ1-6
CDR3: CASSETGKWNSPLHF
DNA: TGTGCCAGCAGCGAGACGGGGAAATGGAATTCACCCCTCCACTTT

D: .
V: TRBV18
size: many
J: TRBJ1-1
CDR3: CASSPGNTEAFF
DNA: TGTGCCAGCAGCCCGGGGAACACTGAAGCTTTCTTT